This T cell receptor (beta chain) was recorded in a study of CD8+ T cells in alopecia areata (dated by TCRdb to the late 2010s). With regard to the full study: The treated patients took part in an open-label pilot trial in which moderate-to-severe alopecia areata was treated with oral tofacitinib at 5 to 10 mg twice daily. Tofacitinib was administered for 6 to 18 months, and 6 months of follow-up off drug were then conducted to assess delayed response and recurrence. Disease severity in treated patients was measured with the SALT score, which quantifies the percentage of affected scalp surface area. To study T cell clonal expansion in alopecia areata, the researchers applied high-throughput TCRbeta sequencing to both the C3H/HeJ mouse model and human patients. Scalp tissue and sorted CD4+ and CD8+ peripheral blood T cells from patchy and totalis/universalis alopecia areata patients and from healthy controls were covered by human TCRbeta sequencing. Tofacitinib-treated patients had biopsies at baseline and at 4 and 24 weeks of treatment, with a later scalp biopsy in several patients. Clonality in the scalp was compared among normal scalp (n=4), patchy alopecia areata scalp (n=8), and alopecia totalis/universalis scalp (n=8). RNA was obtained with the PAXgene miRNA kit for fixed scalp, the miRNeasy kit for PBMCs, and the RNeasy kit for mouse skin. Amplification of TCRbeta CDR3 regions was done by immunoSEQ multiplex PCR using 35 Vbeta forward primers and 13 Jbeta reverse primers.

The intended sense of this specimen's time point label: less than five weeks on oral tofacitinib. The treatment or condition label on this specimen signifies: oral pan-JAK inhibitor, 5-10 mg twice daily. Lesional scalp punch biopsies and peripheral blood were obtained from alopecia areata patients. PBMCs were isolated by density centrifugation and stained for CD3, CD4 and CD8, after which CD4+ and CD8+ T cells were sorted on a FACSAria. Trimming takes 5 bases off V and 1 base off J; junction bases not matched to a gene: 11. From a lookup of the germline V gene (reference sequence), CDR1 and CDR2 are MNHEY and SMNVEV. The cysteine opens and the phenylalanine closes a CDR3 of 19 amino acids. CDR3 DNA only is kept here, 57 bases in frame from base 1. The library came from the immunoSEQ multiplex PCR assay. RNA was extracted from all samples and reverse transcribed into cDNA, which served as template for TCR sequencing. SuperScript III was used for first-strand cDNA synthesis, primed with a 2:1 mix of oligo-dT and random hexamers. A synthetic immune receptor repertoire was used to measure amplification bias, and any remaining bias was corrected computationally. On the study's bioinformatics: Raw reads were preprocessed for error removal, and CDR3 was defined according to IMGT conventions as running from the conserved cysteine to phenylalanine. To get clonality, Shannon entropy was normalized by log2 of the number of productive unique TCRs and the result was subtracted from 1. CD4 or CD8 identity of scalp clones was inferred by cross-referencing scalp TCRbeta sequences with sorted blood CD4 and CD8 repertoires. TCRdb holds this immuneACCESS table with in-frame rearrangements only. Some clones are missing; in checked studies, unresolved V genes explain under half, and the rest has no known cause. Clone size and V and J calls were adopted from that table, with D and trimming inferred from the DNA. Recorded for this sample are fewer than 100,000 clones; around 60% of them occurred a single time. The top ten clonotypes cover around 15% of the sample.

This clone was found a few times. Its binding antigen is unknown. One base away there is no much larger clone; base qualities are not given. Study-level results and caveats: The treated cohort was small, with a single nonresponder, so links between baseline CD8+ expansion and response need larger studies. During tofacitinib treatment, many expanded lesional clones stuck around in both scalp and blood, and this persistence may partly explain why relapse happens after treatment is stopped. Resident alphabeta T cells in normal human skin are also sequenced, complicating scalp TCR repertoire analysis, unlike mouse skin dominated by gammadelta T cells. With tofacitinib, both scalp clonality and the number of expanded CD8+ clones among the top 100 scalp clones went down significantly. Higher clonality and more expanded CD8+ clones were observed in lesional scalp than in normal scalp, particularly in alopecia totalis/universalis, a finding suggestive of antigenic drive. TCR sequences shared between patients were less clear than in mice, possibly partly because of HLA diversity in the patient population.

The sequencing used CD8+ T cells sorted from blood, collected at week 4, from a patient treated with tofacitinib. The chain is assembled from TRBV27 and TRBJ2-6; TRBD1 fits 10 bases in the junction. The sequence was collected from a human donor with alopecia areata. Read as DNA, the sequence is TGTGCCAGCAGTCCTTCACCGGGACAGGGGTTATCTGGGGCCAACGTCCTGACTTTC. Its protein reads: CASSPSPGQGLSGANVLTF. The variable domain in full, with residues beyond the CDR3 obtained from the reference TRBV27 and TRBJ2-6 genes, is EAQVTQNPRYLITVTGKKLTVTCSQNMNHEYMSWYRQDPGLGLRQIYYSMNVEVTDKGDVPEGYKVSRKEKRNFPLILESPSPNQTSLYFCASSPSPGQGLSGANVLTFGAGSRLTVL.